This T cell receptor (beta chain) is from a study of blood T cell repertoires in COVID-19. Across the study: Acute-phase and convalescent COVID-19 samples originated in the United States, Italy and Spain. The analysed material was cDNA or gDNA that came from T cells, B-cell-depleted T cells, or PBMCs.

The CDR3 spans 16 residues. V dropped 0 bases and J dropped 3; count of bases not matched to a gene: 5. CDR1 MGHRA and CDR2 YSYEKL come from the germline V gene. Profiling relied on immunoSEQ multiplex PCR, and the TCRdb table lists in-frame clones only, not all of them. The data contain about 110,000 clones, about nine tenths of them seen just once; the ten biggest clones take up less than 1.5%. Source material: peripheral blood. The sequence derives from a woman in her twenties or thirties with acute or convalescent COVID-19. The V call is TRBV4-1, the J call TRBJ1-5, with 7 bases lining up with TRBD1. DNA for the CDR3: TGCGCCAGCAGCCAAGATGGAGGGACAGACAATCAGCCCCAGCATTTT. It encodes CASSQDGGTDNQPQHF.